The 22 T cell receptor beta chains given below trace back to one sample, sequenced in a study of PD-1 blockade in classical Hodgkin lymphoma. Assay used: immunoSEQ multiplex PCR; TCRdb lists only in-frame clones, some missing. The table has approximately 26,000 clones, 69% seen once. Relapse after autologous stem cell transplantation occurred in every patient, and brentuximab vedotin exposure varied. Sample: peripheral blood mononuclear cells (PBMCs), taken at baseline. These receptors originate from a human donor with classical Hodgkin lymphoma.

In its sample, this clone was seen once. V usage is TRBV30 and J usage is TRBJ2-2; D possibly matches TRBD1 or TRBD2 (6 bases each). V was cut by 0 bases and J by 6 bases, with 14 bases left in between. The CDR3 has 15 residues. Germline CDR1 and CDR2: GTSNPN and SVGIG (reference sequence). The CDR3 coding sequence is TGTGCCTGGAGTGTACGAGGGGGGATGGCCGGGGAGCTGTTTTTT. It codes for CAWSVRGGMAGELFF.

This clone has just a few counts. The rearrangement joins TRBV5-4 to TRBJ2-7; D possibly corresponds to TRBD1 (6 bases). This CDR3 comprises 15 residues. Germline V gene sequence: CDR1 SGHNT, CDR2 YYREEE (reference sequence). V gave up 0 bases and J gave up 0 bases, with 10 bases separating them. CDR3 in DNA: TGTGCCAGCAGCTTGGGGGACAAGAGCTCCTACGAGCAGTACTTC. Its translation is CASSLGDKSSYEQYF. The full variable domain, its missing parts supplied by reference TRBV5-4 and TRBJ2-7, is ETGVTQSPTHLIKTRGQQVTLRCSSQSGHNTVSWYQQALGQGPQFIFQYYREEENGRGNFPPRFSGLQFPNYSSELNVNALELDDSALYLCASSLGDKSSYEQYFGPGTRLTVT.

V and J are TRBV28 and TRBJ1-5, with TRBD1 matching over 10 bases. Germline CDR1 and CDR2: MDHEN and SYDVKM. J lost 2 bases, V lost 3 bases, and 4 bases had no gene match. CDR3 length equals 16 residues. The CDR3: CASSFFGTGGNQPQHF. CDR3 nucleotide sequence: TGTGCCAGCAGTTTCTTCGGGACAGGGGGCAATCAGCCCCAGCATTTT.

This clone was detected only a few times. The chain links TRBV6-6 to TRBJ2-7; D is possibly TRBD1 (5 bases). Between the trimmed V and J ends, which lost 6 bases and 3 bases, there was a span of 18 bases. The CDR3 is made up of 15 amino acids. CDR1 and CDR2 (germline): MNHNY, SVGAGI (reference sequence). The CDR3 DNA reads TGTGCCAGCAGCCAAAACCCGACAGTTTTCTACGAGCAGTACTTC. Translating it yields CASSQNPTVFYEQYF.

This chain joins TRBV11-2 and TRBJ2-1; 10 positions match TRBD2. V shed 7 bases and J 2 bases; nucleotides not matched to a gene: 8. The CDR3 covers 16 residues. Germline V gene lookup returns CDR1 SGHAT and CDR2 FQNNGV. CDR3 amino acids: CASTTSTSGAYNEQFF. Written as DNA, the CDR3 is TGTGCCAGCACCACTTCCACTAGCGGGGCCTACAATGAGCAGTTCTTC.

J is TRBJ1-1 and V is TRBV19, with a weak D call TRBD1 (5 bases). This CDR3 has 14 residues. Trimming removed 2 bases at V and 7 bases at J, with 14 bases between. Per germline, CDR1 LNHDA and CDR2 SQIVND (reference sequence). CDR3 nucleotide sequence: TGTGCCAGTAGTATATCGACAGCCTTAAATGAAGCTTTCTTT. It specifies CASSISTALNEAFF.

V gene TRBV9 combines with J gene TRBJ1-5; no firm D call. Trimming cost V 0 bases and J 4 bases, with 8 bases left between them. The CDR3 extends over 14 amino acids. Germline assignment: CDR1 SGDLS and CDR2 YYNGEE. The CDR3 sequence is CASSVGPTNQPQHF. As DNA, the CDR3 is TGTGCCAGCAGCGTAGGTCCGACGAATCAGCCCCAGCATTTT.

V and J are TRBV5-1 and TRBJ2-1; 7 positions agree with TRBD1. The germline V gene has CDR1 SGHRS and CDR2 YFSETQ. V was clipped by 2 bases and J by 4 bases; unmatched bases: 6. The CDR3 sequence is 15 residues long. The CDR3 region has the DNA TGCGCCAGCAGCTTTAGGGACAGTAGTTACAATGAGCAGTTCTTC. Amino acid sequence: CASSFRDSSYNEQFF.

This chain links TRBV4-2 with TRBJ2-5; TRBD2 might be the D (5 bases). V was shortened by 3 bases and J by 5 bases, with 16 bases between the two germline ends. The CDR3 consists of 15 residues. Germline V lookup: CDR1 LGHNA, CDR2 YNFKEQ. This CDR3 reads CASSQSLGDRETQYF. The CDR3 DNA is TGTGCCAGCAGCCAGTCACTCGGGGATCGGGAGACCCAGTACTTC.

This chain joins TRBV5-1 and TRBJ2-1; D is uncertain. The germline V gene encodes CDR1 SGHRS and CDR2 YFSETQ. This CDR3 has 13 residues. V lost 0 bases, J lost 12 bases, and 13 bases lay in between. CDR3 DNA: TGCGCCAGCAGCTTGGGGGATGGCCTTGGGCAGTTCTTC. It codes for CASSLGDGLGQFF.

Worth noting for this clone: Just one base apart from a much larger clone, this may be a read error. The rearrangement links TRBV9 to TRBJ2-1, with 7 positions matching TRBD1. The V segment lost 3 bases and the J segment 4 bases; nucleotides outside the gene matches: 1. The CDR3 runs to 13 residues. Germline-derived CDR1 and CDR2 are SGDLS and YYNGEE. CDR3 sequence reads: CASSAGQYNEQFF. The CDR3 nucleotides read TGTGCCAGCAGCGCGGGACAGTACAATGAGCAGTTCTTC.

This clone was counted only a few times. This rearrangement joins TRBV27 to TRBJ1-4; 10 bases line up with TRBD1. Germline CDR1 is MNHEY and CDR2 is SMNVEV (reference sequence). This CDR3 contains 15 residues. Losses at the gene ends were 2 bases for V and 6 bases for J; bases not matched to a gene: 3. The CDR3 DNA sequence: TGTGCCAGCAGTTTACGACAGGGGGCGGATGAAAAACTGTTTTTT. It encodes CASSLRQGADEKLFF. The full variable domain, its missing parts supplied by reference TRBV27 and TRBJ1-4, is EAQVTQNPRYLITVTGKKLTVTCSQNMNHEYMSWYRQDPGLGLRQIYYSMNVEVTDKGDVPEGYKVSRKEKRNFPLILESPSPNQTSLYFCASSLRQGADEKLFFGSGTQLSVL.

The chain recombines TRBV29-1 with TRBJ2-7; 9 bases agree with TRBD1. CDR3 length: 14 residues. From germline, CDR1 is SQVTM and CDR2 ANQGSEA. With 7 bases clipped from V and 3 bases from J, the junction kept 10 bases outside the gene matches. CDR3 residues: CSAATRDRVYEQYF. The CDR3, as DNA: TGCAGCGCTGCAACCCGGGACAGGGTCTACGAGCAGTACTTC.

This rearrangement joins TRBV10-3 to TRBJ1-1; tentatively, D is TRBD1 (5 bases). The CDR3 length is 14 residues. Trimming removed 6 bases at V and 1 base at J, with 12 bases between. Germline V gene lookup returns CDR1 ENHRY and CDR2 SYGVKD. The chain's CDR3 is CAIRRGGANTEAFF. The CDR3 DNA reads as TGTGCCATCAGGAGGGGAGGGGCGAACACTGAAGCTTTCTTT.

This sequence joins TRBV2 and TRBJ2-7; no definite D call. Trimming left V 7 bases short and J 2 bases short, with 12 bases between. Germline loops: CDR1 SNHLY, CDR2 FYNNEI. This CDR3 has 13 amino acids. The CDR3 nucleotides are TGTGCCAGCACCCCGGTCACTACCTACGAGCAGTACTTC. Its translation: CASTPVTTYEQYF.

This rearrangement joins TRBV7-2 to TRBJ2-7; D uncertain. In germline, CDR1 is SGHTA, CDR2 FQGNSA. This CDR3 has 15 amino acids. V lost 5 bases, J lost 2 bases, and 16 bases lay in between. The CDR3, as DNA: TGTGCCAGCAGCCCGAAGCCCGTAGCCGCCTACGAGCAGTACTTC. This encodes CASSPKPVAAYEQYF.

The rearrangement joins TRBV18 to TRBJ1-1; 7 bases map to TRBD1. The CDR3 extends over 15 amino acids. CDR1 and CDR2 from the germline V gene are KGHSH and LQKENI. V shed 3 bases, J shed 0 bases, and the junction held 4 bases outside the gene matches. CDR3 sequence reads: CASSPGQTLNTEAFF. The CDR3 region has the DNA TGTGCCAGCTCACCGGGACAGACACTGAACACTGAAGCTTTCTTT.

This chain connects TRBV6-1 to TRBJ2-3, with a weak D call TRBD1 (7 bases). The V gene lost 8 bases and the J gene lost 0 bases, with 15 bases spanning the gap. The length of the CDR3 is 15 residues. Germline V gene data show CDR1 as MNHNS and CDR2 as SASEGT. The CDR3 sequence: CASGRTGESTDTQYF. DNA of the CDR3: TGTGCCAGCGGGAGGACAGGAGAGAGCACAGATACGCAGTATTTT.

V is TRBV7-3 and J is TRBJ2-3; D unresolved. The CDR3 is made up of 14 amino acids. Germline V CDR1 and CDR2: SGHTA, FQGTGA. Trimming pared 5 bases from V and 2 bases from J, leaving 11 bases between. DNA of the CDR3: TGTGCCAGCAGCGACCGACGGGTCACAGATACGCAGTATTTT. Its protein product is CASSDRRVTDTQYF.

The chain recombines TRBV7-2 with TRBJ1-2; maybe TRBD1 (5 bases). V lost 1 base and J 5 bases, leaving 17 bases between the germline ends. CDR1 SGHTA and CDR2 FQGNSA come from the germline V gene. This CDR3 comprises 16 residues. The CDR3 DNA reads TGTGCCAGCAGCTTAGTTCGCCAGGGCGCCTCTTATGGCTACACCTTC. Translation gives CASSLVRQGASYGYTF.

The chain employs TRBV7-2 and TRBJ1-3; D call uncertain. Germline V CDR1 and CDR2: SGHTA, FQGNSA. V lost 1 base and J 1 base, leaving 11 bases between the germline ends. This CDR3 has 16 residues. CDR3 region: CASSLDPVRSGNTIYF. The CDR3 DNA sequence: TGTGCCAGCAGCTTAGACCCCGTGAGGTCTGGAAACACCATATATTTT.

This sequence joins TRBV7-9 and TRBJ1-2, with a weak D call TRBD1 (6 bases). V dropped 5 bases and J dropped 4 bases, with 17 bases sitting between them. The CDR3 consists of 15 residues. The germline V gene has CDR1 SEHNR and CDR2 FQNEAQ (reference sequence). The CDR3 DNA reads TGTGCCAGCAGCCAGGGGCCCGCGAGGGGCTATGGCTACACCTTC. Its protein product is CASSQGPARGYGYTF. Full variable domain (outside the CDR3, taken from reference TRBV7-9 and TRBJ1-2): DTGVSQNPRHKITKRGQNVTFRCDPISEHNRLYWYRQTLGQGPEFLTYFQNEAQLEKSRLLSDRFSAERPKGSFSTLEIQRTEQGDSAMYLCASSQGPARGYGYTFGSGTRLTVV.